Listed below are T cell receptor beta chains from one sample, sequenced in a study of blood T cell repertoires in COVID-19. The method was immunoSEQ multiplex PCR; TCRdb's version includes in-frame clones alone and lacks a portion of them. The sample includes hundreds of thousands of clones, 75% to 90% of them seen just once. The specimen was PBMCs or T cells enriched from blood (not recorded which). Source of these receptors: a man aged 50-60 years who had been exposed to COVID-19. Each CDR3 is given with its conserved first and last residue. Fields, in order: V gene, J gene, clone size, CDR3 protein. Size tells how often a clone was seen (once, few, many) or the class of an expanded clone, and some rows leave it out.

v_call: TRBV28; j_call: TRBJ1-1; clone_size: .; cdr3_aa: CASSLLPGQGNTEAFF
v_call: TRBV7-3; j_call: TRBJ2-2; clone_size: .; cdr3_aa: CASRPGGLANTGELFF
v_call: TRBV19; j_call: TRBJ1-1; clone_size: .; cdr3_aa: CASSIGRGWTEAFF
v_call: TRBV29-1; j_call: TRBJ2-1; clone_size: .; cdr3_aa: CSANPRGPNEQFF
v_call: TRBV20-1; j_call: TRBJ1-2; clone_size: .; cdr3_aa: CSAHRGYGYTF
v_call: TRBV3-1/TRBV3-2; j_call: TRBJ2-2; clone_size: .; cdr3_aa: CASSQGLATPANTGELFF
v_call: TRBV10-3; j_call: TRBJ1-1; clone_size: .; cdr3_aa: CAIRPRGLSSEAFF
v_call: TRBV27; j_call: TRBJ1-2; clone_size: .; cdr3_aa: CASSPGQELGYTF
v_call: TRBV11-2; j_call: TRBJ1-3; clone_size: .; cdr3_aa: CASSLTPGQGWGNTIYF
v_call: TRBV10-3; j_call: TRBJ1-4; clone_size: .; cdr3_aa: CAIRGPNEKLFF
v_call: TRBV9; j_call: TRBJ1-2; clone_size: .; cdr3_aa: CASSEAPTGGYTF
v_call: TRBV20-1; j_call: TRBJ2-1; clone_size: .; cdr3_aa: CSASNVGRVGNNEQFF
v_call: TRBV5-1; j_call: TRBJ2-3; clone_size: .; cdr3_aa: CASSFSGGTDTQYF
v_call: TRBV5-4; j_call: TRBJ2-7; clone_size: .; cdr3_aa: CASSFPGLGEQYF
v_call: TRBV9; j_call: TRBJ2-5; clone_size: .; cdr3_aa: CASSVGSSGGIVETQYF
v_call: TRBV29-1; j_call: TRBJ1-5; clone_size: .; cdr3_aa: CSFATGGGSQPQHF
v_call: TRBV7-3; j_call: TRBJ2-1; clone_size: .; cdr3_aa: CASSPRGLAGGGEQFF
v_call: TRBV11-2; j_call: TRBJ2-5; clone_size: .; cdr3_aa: CASSSRDRAYF
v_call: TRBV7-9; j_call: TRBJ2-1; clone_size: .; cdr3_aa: CASSSGLAGYNEQFF
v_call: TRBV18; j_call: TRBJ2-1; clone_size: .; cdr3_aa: CASLRDRAAGEQFF
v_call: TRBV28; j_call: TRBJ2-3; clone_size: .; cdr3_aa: CASSPGLAGRDTQYF
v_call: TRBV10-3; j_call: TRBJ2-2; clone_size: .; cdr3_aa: CAISESRNTGELFF
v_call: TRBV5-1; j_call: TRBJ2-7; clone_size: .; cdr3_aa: CASSLGQFNEQYF
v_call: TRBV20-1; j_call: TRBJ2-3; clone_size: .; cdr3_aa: CSASAGWGTDTQYF
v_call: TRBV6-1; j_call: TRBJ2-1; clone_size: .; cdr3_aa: CASSDSTSGNYNEQFF
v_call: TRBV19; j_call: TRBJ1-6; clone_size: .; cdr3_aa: CASSIRSGDDSPLHF
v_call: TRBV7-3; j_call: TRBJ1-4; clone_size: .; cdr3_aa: CASSLGTGGNEKLFF
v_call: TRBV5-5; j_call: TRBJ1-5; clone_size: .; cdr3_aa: CASSRTVLNQPQHF
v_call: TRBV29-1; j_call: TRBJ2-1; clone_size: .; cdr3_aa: CSVVGTGGDEQFF
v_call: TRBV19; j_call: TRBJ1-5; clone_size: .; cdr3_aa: CASSKYNQPQHF
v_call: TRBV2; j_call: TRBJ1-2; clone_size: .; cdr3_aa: CASSVLLGSGYGYTF
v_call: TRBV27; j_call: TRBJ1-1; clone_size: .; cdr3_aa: CASSLRQAMNTEAFF
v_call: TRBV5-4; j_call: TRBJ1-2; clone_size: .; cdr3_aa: CASSLTASNYGYTF
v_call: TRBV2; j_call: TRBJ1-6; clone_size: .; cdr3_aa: CASSAFNSPLHF
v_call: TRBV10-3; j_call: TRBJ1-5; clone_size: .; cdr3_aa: CAIGSGDRPNQPQHF
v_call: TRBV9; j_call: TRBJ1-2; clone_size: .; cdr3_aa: CASSRDRGLGYTF
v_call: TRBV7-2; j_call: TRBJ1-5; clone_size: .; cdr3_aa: CASSLVGRGQPQHF
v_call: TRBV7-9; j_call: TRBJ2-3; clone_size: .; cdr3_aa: CASSLANTAGTDTQYF
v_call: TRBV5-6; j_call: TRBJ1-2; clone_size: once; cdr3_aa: CASSSGGVVGYGYTF
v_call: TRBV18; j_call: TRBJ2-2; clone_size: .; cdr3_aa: CASSIDGYGELFF
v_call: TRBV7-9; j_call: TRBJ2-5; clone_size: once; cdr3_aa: CASSPDRGTQETQYF
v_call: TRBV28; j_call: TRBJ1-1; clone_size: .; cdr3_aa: CASSLPGQGKTEAFF
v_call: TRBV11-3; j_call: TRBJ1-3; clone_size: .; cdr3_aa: CASSRTGDTIYF
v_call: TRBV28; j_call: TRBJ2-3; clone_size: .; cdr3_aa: CASSLSGKPTDTQYF
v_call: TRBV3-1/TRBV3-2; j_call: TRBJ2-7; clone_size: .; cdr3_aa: CASSQFDTKPYEQYF
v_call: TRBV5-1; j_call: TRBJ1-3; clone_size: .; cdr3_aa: CASSLDGPYHSGNTIYF
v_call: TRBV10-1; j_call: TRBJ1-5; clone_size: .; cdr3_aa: CASSESARPQHF
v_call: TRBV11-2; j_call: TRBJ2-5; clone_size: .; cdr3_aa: CASSLRTSGTETQYF
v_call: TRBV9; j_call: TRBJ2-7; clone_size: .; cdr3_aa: CASSVGPRDEQYF
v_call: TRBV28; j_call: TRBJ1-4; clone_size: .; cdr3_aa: CASSRTGANEKLFF
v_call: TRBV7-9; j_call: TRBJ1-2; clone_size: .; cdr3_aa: CASSSWGPSDYGYTF
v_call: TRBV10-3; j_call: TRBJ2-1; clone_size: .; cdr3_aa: CAISERWDRSYNEQFF
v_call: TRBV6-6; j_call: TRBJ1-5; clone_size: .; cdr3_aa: CASSGTGNQPQHF